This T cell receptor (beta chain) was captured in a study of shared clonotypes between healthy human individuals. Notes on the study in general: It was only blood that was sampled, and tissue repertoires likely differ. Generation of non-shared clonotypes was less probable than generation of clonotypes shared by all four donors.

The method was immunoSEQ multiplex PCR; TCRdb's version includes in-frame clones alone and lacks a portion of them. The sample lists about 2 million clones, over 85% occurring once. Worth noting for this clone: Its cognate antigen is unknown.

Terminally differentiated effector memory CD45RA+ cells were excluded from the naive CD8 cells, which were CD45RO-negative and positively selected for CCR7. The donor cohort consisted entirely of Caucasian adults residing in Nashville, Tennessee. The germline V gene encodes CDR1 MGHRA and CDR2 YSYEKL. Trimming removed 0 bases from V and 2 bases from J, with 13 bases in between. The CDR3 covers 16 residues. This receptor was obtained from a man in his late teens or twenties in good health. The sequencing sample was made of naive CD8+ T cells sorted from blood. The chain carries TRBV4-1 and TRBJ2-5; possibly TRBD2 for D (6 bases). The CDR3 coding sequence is TGCGCCAGCAGCCAAGAATCTGGGACTTTTCAAGAGACCCAGTACTTC. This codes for CASSQESGTFQETQYF.